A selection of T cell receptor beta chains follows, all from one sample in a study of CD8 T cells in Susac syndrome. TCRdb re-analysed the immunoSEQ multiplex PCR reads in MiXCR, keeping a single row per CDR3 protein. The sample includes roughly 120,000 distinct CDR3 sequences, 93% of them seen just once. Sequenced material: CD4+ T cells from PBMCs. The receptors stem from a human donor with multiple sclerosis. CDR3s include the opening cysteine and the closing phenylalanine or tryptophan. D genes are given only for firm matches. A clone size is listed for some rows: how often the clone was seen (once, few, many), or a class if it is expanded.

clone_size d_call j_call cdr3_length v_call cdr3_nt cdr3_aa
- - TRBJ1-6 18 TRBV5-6 TGTGCCAGCAGCTTGGCCAAGGGAACCAGTGGCGGGGATTCACCCCTCCACTTT CASSLAKGTSGGDSPLHF
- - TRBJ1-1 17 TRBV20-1 TGCAGTGCTAGTCCTCTTGGAAGGGGAGGAATTTTTGCTGAAGCTTTCTTT CSASPLGRGGIFAEAFF
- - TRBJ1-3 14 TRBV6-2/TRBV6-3 TGTGCCAGCCGCCGGGACAACTCTGGAAACACCATATATTTT CASRRDNSGNTIYF
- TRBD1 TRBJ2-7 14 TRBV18 TGTGCCAGCTCGCCCGGGACAGTCGGCTACGAGCAGTACTTC CASSPGTVGYEQYF
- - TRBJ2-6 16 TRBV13 TGTGCCAGCAGCTTAGATGGGGGTGCTGGGGCCAACGTCCTGACTTTC CASSLDGGAGANVLTF
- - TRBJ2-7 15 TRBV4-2 TGTGCCAGCAGCCAAGGGGCAGGGGCCTCCTACGAGCAGTACTTC CASSQGAGASYEQYF
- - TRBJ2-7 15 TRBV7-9 TGTGCCAGCAGCGCGGGGACGGCACGACCCTACGAGCAGTACTTC CASSAGTARPYEQYF
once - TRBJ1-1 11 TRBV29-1 TGCAGCGTTGCCCATTACACTGAAGCTTTCTTT CSVAHYTEAFF
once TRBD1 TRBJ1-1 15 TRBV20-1 TGCAGTGCTAGAGATCTTAAGGGGGCCGGCACTGAAGCTTTCTTT CSARDLKGAGTEAFF
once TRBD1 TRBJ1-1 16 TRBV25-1 TGTGCCAGCAGTGAGGGCAGGGGGGGTGCTGGTACTGAAGCTTTCTTT CASSEGRGGAGTEAFF
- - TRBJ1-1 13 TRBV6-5 TGTGCCAGCAGATCAATGGGTGAGGCTGAAGCTTTCTTT CASRSMGEAEAFF
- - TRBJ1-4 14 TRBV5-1 TGCGCCAGCAGCTTTGGGGAAGGCGGTGAAAAACTGTTTTTT CASSFGEGGEKLFF
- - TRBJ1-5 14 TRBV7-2 TGTGCCAGCAGCTCGCTCCGGGGTCATCAGCCCCAGCATTTT CASSSLRGHQPQHF
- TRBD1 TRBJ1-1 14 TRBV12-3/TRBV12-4 TGTGCCAGCAGCTCAGACAGGGTGTTACCTGAAGCTTTCTTT CASSSDRVLPEAFF
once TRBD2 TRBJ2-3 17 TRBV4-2 TGTGCCAGCAGCCAGTCTAACCGACTAGCTAGCACAGATACGCAGTATTTT CASSQSNRLASTDTQYF
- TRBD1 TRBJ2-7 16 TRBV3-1 TGTGCCAGCAGCCAAGATGGGACAGTGAGCTCCTACGAGCAGTACTTC CASSQDGTVSSYEQYF
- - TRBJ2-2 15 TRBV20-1 TGCAGTGCTAGAGATCCAGGAAGGGACACCGGGGAGCTGTTTTTT CSARDPGRDTGELFF
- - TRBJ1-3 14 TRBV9 TGTGCCAGCAGCCACCCCAGCCCTGGAAACACCATATATTTT CASSHPSPGNTIYF
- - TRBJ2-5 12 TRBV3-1 TGTGCCAGCAGCCAAAACGGAGAGACCCAGTACTTC CASSQNGETQYF
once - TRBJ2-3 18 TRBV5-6 TGTGCCAGCAGCTTCCTCCCGGGGCAGGGTATTAGGTCAGATACGCAGTATTTT CASSFLPGQGIRSDTQYF
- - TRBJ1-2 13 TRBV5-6 TGTGCCAGCAGCCCCTTCGGGGGCTATGGCTACACCTTC CASSPFGGYGYTF
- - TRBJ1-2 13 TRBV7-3 TGTGCCAGCAGCTTAAATGCTGGCGGGGGCTACACCTTC CASSLNAGGGYTF
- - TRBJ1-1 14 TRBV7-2 TGTGCCAGCAGCTTGCTCGGGGAATCCGCTGAAGCTTTCTTT CASSLLGESAEAFF
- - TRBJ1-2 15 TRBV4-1 TGCGCCAGCAGCCAAGACCCGACAGCGACCTATGGCTACACCTTC CASSQDPTATYGYTF
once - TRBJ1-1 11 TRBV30 TGTGCCTGGAGTTCGGGGACGGAAGCTTTCTTT CAWSSGTEAFF
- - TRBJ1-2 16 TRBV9 TGTGCCAGCAGCGTAGCTCAAGGGAAACCGTCTTGGGGCTACACCTTC CASSVAQGKPSWGYTF
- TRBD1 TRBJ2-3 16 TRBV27 TGTGCCAGCTCTCCGTTGGGACAGGGTCACACAGATACGCAGTATTTT CASSPLGQGHTDTQYF
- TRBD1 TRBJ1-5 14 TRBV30 TGTGCCTGGAGCAAGGACAGGGATGATCAGCCCCAGCATTTT CAWSKDRDDQPQHF
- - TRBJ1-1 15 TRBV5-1 TGCGCCAGCAGCTTGGTCGGAGTTCGGAACACTGAAGCTTTCTTT CASSLVGVRNTEAFF